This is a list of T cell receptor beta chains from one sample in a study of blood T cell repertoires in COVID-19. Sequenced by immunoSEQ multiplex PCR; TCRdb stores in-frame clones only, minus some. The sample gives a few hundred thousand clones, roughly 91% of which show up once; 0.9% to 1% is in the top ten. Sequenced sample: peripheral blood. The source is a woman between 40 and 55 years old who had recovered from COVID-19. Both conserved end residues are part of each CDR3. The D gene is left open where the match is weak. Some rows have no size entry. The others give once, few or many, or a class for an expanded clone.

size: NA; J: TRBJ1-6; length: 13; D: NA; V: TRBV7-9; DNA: TGTGCCAGCAGCCAAGGACAGAAACCACCCCTCCACTTT; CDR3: CASSQGQKPPLHF
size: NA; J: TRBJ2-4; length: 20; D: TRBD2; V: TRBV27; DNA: TGTGCCAGCAGTTTATGGCTAGCGGGAGGCCCCTCCTCAGCCAAAAACATTCAGTACTTC; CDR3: CASSLWLAGGPSSAKNIQYF
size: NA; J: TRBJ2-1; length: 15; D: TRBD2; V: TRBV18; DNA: TGTGCCAGCTCACCACTAGCGCGGGGGGCCAATGAGCAGTTCTTC; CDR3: CASSPLARGANEQFF
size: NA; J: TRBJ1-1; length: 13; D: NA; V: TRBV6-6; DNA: TGTGCCAGCGGGGGCGCTATGAACACTGAAGCTTTCTTT; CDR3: CASGGAMNTEAFF
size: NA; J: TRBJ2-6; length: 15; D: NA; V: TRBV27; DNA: TGTGCCAGCAGTCTCAGGGGAGCGGGGGCCAACGTCCTGACTTTC; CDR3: CASSLRGAGANVLTF
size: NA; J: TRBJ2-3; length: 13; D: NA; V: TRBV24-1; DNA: TGTGCCACCAGTCCCGGTAGCACAGATACGCAGTATTTT; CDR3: CATSPGSTDTQYF
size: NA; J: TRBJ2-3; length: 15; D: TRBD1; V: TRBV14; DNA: TGTGCCAGCAGCGCCGGGGCAGGGGGCGCAGATACGCAGTATTTT; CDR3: CASSAGAGGADTQYF
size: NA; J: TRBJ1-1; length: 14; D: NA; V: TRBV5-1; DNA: TGCGCCAGCAGCCCCGGGGGGGGGAACACTGAAGCTTTCTTT; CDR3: CASSPGGGNTEAFF
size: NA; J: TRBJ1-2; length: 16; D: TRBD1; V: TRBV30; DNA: TGTGCCTGGAGCCTCTTCGGGGGACAGGGAGTCTATGGCTACACCTTC; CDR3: CAWSLFGGQGVYGYTF
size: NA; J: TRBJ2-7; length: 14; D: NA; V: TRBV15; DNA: TGTGCCACCAGCGGTCGGAGCAACTCCTACGAGCAGTACTTC; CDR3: CATSGRSNSYEQYF
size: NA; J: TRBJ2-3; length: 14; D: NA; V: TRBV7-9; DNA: TGTGCCAGCAGCTCTGGGGCTAGCGTGGATACGCAGTATTTT; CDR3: CASSSGASVDTQYF
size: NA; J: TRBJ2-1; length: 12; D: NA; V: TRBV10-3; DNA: TGTGCCATCAGGGGGACTCTGGATGAGCAGTTCTTC; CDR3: CAIRGTLDEQFF
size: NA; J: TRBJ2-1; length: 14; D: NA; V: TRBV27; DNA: TGTGCCAGCAGTTTATCCCCCAGGGTCAGAGAGCAGTTCTTC; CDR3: CASSLSPRVREQFF
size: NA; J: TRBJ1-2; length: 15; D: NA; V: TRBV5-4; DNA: TGTGCCAGCAGCTTTGGGCCGCCCGGTGGGTATGGCTACACCTTC; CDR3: CASSFGPPGGYGYTF
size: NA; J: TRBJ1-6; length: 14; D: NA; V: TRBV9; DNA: TGTGCCAGCAGCGTAGAAGGCGCCCCGGGGGCCCTCCACTTT; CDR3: CASSVEGAPGALHF
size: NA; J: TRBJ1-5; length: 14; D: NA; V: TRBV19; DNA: TGTGCCACCCGGGACACCCCCGATTACGGGCCCCAGCATTTT; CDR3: CATRDTPDYGPQHF
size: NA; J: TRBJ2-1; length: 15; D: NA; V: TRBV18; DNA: TGTGCCAGCTCACCAGGGCAGGGAGGGGGCAATGAGCAGTTCTTC; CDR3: CASSPGQGGGNEQFF
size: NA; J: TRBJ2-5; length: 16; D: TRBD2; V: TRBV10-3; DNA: TGTGCCATCAGTGAGCGGACCGGGACTAGTATGGAGACCCAGTACTTC; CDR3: CAISERTGTSMETQYF
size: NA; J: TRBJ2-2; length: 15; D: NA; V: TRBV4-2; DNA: TGTGCCAGCAGCCAAGATCGGAGGGAGGCTGGGGAGCTGTTTTTT; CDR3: CASSQDRREAGELFF
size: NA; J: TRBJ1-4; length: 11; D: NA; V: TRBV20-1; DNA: TGCAGTGCTAGAGGCGGCGGCGAACTGTTTTTT; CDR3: CSARGGGELFF
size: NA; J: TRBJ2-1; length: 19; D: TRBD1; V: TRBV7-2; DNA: TGTGCCAGCAGCTTAGCGGGGACAGGGAGCAGGGGCTCCTACAATGAGCAGTTCTTC; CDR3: CASSLAGTGSRGSYNEQFF
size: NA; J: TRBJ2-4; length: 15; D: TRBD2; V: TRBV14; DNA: TGTGCCAGCAGCCGGACTAGCGGGAGCAAAAACATTCAGTACTTC; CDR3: CASSRTSGSKNIQYF
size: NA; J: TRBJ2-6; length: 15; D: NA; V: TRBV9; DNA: TGTGCCAGCAGCGACGGACTCTCTGGGGCCAACGTCCTGACTTTC; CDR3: CASSDGLSGANVLTF
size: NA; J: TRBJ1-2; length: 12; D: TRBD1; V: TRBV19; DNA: TGTGCCAGCAGGGACAGGAACTATGGCTACACCTTC; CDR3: CASRDRNYGYTF
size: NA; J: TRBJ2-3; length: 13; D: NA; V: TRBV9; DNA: TGTGCCAGCAGCTCCACTAGTACAGATACGCAGTATTTT; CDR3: CASSSTSTDTQYF
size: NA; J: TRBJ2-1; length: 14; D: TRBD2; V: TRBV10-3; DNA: TGTGCCATCAGGGGACTAGCGCAGGGCAATGAGCAGTTCTTC; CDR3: CAIRGLAQGNEQFF
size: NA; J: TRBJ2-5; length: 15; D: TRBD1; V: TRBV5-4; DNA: TGTGCCAGCAGCCGAGGGACAGGGGGCCGAGAGACCCAGTACTTC; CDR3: CASSRGTGGRETQYF
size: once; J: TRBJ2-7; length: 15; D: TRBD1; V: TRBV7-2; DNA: TGTGCCAGCAGCATTACAGGGGAGACCACCTACGAGCAGTACTTC; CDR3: CASSITGETTYEQYF
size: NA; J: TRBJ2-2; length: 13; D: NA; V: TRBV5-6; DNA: TGTGCCAGCAGCTTGGCGGGCACCGGGGAGCTGTTTTTT; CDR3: CASSLAGTGELFF
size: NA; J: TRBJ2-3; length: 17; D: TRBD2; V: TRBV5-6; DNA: TGTGCCAGCAGCTTGGCCTCGGGCCTAGCGGGAGGAGATACGCAGTATTTT; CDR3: CASSLASGLAGGDTQYF
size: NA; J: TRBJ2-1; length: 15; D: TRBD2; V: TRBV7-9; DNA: TGTGCCAGCAGCTTGTCCCTAGCGGGAGGGCGTGAGCAGTTCTTC; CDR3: CASSLSLAGGREQFF
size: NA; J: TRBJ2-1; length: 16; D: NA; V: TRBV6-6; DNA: TGTGCCAGCAGTCGCCGCGAGGGGGGGTCCTACAATGAGCAGTTCTTC; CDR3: CASSRREGGSYNEQFF
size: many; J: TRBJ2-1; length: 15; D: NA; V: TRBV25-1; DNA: TGTGCCAGCAGTGAACCCAGGCGATCCTACAATGAGCAGTTCTTC; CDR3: CASSEPRRSYNEQFF
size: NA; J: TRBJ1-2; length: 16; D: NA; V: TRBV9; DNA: TGTGCCAGCAGCGTAGGAGGGGGAAGAGGGTGGGATGGCTACACCTTC; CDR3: CASSVGGGRGWDGYTF
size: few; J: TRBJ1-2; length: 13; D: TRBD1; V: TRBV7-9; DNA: TGTGCCAGCAGCTTAAGGGACAGGGATGGCTACACCTTC; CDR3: CASSLRDRDGYTF
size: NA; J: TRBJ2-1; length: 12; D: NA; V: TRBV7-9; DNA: TGTGCCAGCAGCCGGGACAACAATGAGCAGTTCTTC; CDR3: CASSRDNNEQFF
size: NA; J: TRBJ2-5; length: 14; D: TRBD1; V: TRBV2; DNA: TGTGCCAGCAGCTACCAGGGGGCTCAAGAGACCCAGTACTTC; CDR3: CASSYQGAQETQYF
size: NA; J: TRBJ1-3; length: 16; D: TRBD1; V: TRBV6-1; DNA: TGTGCCAGCAGTAAAGACAGGGGGCTCGCGGCAAACACCATATATTTT; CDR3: CASSKDRGLAANTIYF
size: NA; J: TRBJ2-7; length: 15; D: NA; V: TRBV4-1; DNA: TGCGCCAGCAGCCAAGTTTTTGGGGGCGTCCACGAGCAGTACTTC; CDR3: CASSQVFGGVHEQYF
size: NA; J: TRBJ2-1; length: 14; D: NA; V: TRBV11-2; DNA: TGTGCCAGCGATCTGGCAGGGGTATACAATGAGCAGTTCTTC; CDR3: CASDLAGVYNEQFF
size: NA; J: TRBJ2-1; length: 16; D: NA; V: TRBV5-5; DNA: TGTGCCAGCAGCTTGGCGAGGGCCGGCTCCTACAATGAGCAGTTCTTC; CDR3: CASSLARAGSYNEQFF
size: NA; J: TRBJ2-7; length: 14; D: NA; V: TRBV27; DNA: TGTGCCAGCAGTTTGGGGCAGGGGTTATACGAGCAGTACTTC; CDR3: CASSLGQGLYEQYF
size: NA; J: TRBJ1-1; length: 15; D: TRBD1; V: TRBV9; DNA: TGTGCCAGCAGCGTAGGGACAGGTTTGTACACTGAAGCTTTCTTT; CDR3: CASSVGTGLYTEAFF
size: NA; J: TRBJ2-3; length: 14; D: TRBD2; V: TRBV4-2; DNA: TGTGCCAGCAGCCAAGGTGCGGGAGGGGAAACGCAGTATTTT; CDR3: CASSQGAGGETQYF
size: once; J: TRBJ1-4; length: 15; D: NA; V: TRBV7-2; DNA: TGTGCCAGCAGCCCTAGACCAGCAACTAATGAAAAACTGTTTTTT; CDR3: CASSPRPATNEKLFF
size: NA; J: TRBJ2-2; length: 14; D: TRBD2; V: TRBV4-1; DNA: TGCGCCAGCCGGGGGGGCGAGAACACCGGGGAGCTGTTTTTT; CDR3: CASRGGENTGELFF
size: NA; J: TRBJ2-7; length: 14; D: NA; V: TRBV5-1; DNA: TGCGCCAGCAGCCGTAGCGGAGGAAGTTACGAGCAGTACTTC; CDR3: CASSRSGGSYEQYF
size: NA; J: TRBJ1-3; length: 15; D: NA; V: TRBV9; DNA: TGTGCCAGCAGCCCCCAGGGTAGCTCTGGAAACACCATATATTTT; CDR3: CASSPQGSSGNTIYF
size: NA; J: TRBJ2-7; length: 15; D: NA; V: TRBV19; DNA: TGTGCCAGTAGTCCGTCGACTCTAACCTCCTACGAGCAGTACTTC; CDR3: CASSPSTLTSYEQYF
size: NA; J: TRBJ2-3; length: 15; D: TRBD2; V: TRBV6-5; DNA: TGTGCCAGCAGGCCCAGCGGGAGATGGGCAGATACGCAGTATTTT; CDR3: CASRPSGRWADTQYF
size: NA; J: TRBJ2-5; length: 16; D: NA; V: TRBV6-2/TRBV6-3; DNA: TGTGCCAGCAGTTACCCTCCCCTACCGAACCAAGAGACCCAGTACTTC; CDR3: CASSYPPLPNQETQYF
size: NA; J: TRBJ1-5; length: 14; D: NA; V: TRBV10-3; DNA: TGTGCCATCAGTGAGGGGCCCGACCGACAGCCCCAGCATTTT; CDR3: CAISEGPDRQPQHF
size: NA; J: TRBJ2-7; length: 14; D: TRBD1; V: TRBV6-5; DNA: TGTGCCAGCACCCCGGACAGGGGTCCCTACGAGCAGTACTTC; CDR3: CASTPDRGPYEQYF
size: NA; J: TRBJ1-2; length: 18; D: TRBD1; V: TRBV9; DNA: TGTGCCAGCAGCCCCCGGGACAGGGGAGGACCACTGGGCTATGGCTACACCTTC; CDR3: CASSPRDRGGPLGYGYTF
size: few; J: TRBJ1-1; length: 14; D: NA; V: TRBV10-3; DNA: TGTGCCATCAGTGATGGGGCGGTGGGCACTGAAGCTTTCTTT; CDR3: CAISDGAVGTEAFF
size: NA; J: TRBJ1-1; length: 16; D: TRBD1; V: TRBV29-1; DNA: TGCAGCGTTGCGCGGGACAGGGGGGCTGGGGGCGCTGAAGCTTTCTTT; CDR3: CSVARDRGAGGAEAFF
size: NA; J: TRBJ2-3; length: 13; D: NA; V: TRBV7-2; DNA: TGTGCCAGCAGCTTAAGTCGGACAGATACGCAGTATTTT; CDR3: CASSLSRTDTQYF
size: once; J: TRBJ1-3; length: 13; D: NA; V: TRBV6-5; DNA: TGTGCCAGCGCGGCAGCCGAACGAAACACCATATATTTT; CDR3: CASAAAERNTIYF
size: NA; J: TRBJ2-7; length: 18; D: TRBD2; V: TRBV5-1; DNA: TGCGCCAGCAGCTTGGTAGGGGGGGTAGCGGGAGGTCCCCGCGAGCAGTACTTC; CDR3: CASSLVGGVAGGPREQYF